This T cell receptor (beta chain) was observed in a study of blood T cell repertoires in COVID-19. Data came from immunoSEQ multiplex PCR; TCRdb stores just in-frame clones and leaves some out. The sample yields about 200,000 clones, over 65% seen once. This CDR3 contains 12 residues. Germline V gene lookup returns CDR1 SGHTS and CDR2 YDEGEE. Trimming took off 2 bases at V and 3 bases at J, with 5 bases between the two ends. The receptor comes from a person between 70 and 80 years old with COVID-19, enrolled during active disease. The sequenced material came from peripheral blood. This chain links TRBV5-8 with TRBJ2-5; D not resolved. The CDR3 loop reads CASSLIEETQYF. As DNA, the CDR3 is TGTGCCAGCAGCTTAATAGAAGAGACCCAGTACTTC.